The clone carrying this T cell receptor beta chain was observed a few times. Arm-PCR with iRepertoire HTBI primers amplified the CDR3 regions for these TCR beta libraries. TCRdb itself ran the multiplex PCR reads through MiXCR, one entry per CDR3 protein. The sample lists around 250,000 distinct CDR3 sequences; roughly a fifth were seen once. This sample's time point: newly diagnosed GD, antithyroid drugs for less than 3 months. PBMC-derived RNA was used for the TCR library. Germline-derived CDR1 and CDR2 are LNHDA and SQIVND (reference sequence). The length of the CDR3 is 12 residues. Trimming removed 5 bases at V and 5 bases at J, with 7 bases between. The data derive from a study of regulatory T cells in long-lasting Graves disease.

This chain connects TRBV19 to TRBJ2-1; no clear D. The sequenced sample was peripheral blood mononuclear cells (PBMCs), obtained at new diagnosis, from a patient treated with antithyroid drugs. The TCR originated in a female donor with Graves disease. In DNA form, the CDR3 reads TGTGCCAGTAGTTCCACAGACAATGAGCAGTTCTTC. This codes for CASSSTDNEQFF. Full variable domain (rest looked up from reference TRBV19 and TRBJ2-1): DGGITQSPKYLFRKEGQNVTLSCEQNLNHDAMYWYRQDPGQGLRLIYYSQIVNDFQKGDIAEGYSVSREKKESFPLTVTSAQKNPTAFYLCASSSTDNEQFFGPGTRLTVL.